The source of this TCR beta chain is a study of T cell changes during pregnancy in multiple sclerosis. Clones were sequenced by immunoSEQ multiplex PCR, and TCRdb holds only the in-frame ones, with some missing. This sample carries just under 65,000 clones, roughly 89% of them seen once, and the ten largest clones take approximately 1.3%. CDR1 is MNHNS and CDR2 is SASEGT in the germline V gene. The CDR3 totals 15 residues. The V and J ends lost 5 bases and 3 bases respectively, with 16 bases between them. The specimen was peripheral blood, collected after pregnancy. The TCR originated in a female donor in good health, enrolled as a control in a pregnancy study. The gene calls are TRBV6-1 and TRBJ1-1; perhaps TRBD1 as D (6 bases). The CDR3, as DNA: TGTGCCAGCAGTTCGCGACAGGTTGGGGACACTGAAGCTTTCTTT. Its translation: CASSSRQVGDTEAFF.